The sequence of this T cell receptor (beta chain) was determined in a study of blood T cells in healthy people across ages (dated by TCRdb to the mid-2010s). For the wider study: Template switching captured roughly one uniquely barcoded TCR beta cDNA molecule per two T cells in model experiments. The study measured age-related changes in TCR beta repertoire diversity using deep sequencing normalized with unique cDNA molecular identifiers. Using the same blood draw, the study looked at two additional independent replicas of 1 million unique cDNA reads for two donors, one aged 18 to 30 and the other aged 80 or older. The donors were split into four age groups: young (average around 15 years), middle-aged (roughly 42), aged (more than 60) and long-lived (approximately 89).

Beyond this particular receptor, the publication reports: Estimates of total diversity from one million sequenced T cells were regarded as lower bounds and underestimates. A strong correlation was found between observed TCR beta diversity and the percentage of naive T cells measured by flow cytometry. Donor CMV infection status was unknown, potentially confounding age-related changes in expanded clonotypes. The long-lived group showed more naive CD4+ T cells, fewer expanded clones and increased TCR diversity than the aged group, suggesting age selection. Observed TCR beta diversity per million T cells fell roughly linearly with age, and a significant reduction was already apparent by age about 43. Bulk unsorted PBMC profiling prevented conclusive comparison of naive and antigen-experienced compartments.

Systemically healthy Caucasian individuals from Russia, roughly 40 in total and aged about 6 to 100 years, were included as donors. Around 10 milliliters of peripheral blood were collected from each donor into EDTA-treated Vacutainer tubes. Ficoll-Paque density-gradient centrifugation was used to isolate PBMCs, with at least 6 million obtained per sample. Trizol reagent was used to extract total RNA from the PBMCs, yielding at least 5.5 micrograms per sample. Naive CD45RAhigh/CD27high T cell percentages were measured by flow cytometry on a PBMC aliquot from every donor. Trimming leaves V shorter by 5 bases and J shorter by 6 bases, with the junction holding 7 bases beyond the gene matches. The CDR3 is 15 amino acids in total, end residues counted. The read is trimmed to its CDR3 DNA, 45 bases read in frame from base 1. The germline V gene specifies MNHEY as CDR1 and SVGAGI as CDR2. Concerning this clonotype: This clone's antigen is unknown. The CDR3 does not end in the conserved phenylalanine or tryptophan, so this is likely a read error.

Libraries were made using 5' RACE. For sequencing, an Illumina HiSeq 2500 was employed. A second PCR of about 6 to 12 cycles was run with a J-beta primer mix and a sample-barcoded 5' primer. A unique molecular identifier was introduced onto each TCR beta cDNA molecule by a template-switch 5' adaptor carrying 12 random nucleotides. At least 2.5 million CDR3-containing paired-end reads were obtained from each sample. First-strand cDNA was synthesized from all RNA with the Mint cDNA synthesis kit, primed by a TRBC-specific oligonucleotide. All cDNA was treated with uracil-DNA glycosylase and then went through a first 18-cycle PCR with the universal primers M1SS and BC2_uni_R. The paper's data handling went like this. Normalization of each sample was performed by random selection of 1 million high-quality reads, each carrying a distinct molecular identifier. Instead of being binned into consensus sequences, reads with shared molecular identifiers were discarded. MiTCR, run with a Q25 quality threshold and the strictest error-elimination algorithm, handled CDR3 identification, clonotype clustering and error correction. A nonparametric unseen species model using Euler transformation provided a lower-bound estimate of total TCR beta diversity. The public reads were quality trimmed at Q25 with fastp and then assembled into clones with MiXCR by TCRdb, keeping productive beta chains. Each entry merges the rows of one CDR3 protein and shows their most common DNA and genes. The V and J calls and clone size come from TCRdb's table, not from the authors' own analysis. This sample has roughly 1 million distinct CDR3 sequences in its table, and around 25% of those were observed once. The ten largest account for less than 0.75% of the sample.

This same sample was also taken into another study, of T cells of mothers and their children. Reported in the second study: The donors were nine systemically healthy Caucasian individuals, made up of three mothers and their six children. cDNA synthesis consumed the entire amount of extracted RNA, loaded at 1.5 ug RNA in each 15 ul reaction. In the second PCR, sample barcodes and 2-4 random nucleotides were introduced via the M1S primer. Each mother yielded over 8.5 million TCR beta CDR3 reads and each child some 3 million reads. Thymic selection similarly shapes TCR recombination output in related and unrelated pairs, with minor effect from inherited differences. Related mother-child pairs always showed normalized repertoire overlap that was slightly higher than in unrelated mother-child pairs, though the difference was never significant. No persistent microchimeric T cell clones were detected, at a sensitivity of roughly 100 clones per million clonotypes. To look for features that set related mother-child pairs apart from unrelated individuals, the researchers ran deep NGS to compare the TCR beta repertoires of mothers and children. On average, the children were roughly 11 +/- 4 years old, while the mothers were around 42 +/- 4 years old. After adapter ligation was performed with NEBNext reagents, the libraries were sequenced on an Illumina HiSeq 2000 with 100+100 nt paired-end reads. Mother and child libraries were prepared a month apart and sequenced in separate runs to prevent cross-contamination. For each donor, somewhere between roughly 450,000 and 2,000,000 distinct TCR beta clonotypes were identified. Naive TCR beta clonotypes were estimated from low-frequency clonotypes matched to each donor's FACS-determined naive share, without sorting.

The receptor comes from a girl aged 2-10 years in good health. The sequenced material came from blood. The chain is made from TRBV6-5 and TRBJ2-1; TRBD1 agrees with 10 junctional bases. The DNA reads TGTGCCAGCAGTCAGGACAGGGGGGTTGGCAATGAGCAGTTCCTC. Translated, it reads CASSQDRGVGNEQFL.